This TCR beta chain is drawn from a study of breast tumors, draining lymph nodes, adjacent tissues. TCRdb used MiXCR to reprocess the multiplex PCR reads, holding one entry per CDR3 protein. Here the sample spans under 25,000 distinct CDR3 sequences, 43% being singletons. The CDR3 sequence is 13 residues long. CDR1 is DFQATT and CDR2 is SNEGSKA in the germline V gene (reference sequence). This clonotype was found a few times. The antigen is unknown. It may be a read error: a sequence one base away is much more abundant. Study outcomes and limitations: Most tumor T cells seemingly derive from lymph node, then expand in tumor. Tumor and nontumor repertoires were significantly more similar in luminal-like than in basal-like breast cancer. Tumor repertoires ranked between lymph nodes and nontumor tissue in diversity, with V and J gene preferences. Data only fit, rather than demonstrated, lymph node origin of most tumor T cells.

The J gene is TRBJ2-4, the V gene TRBV20-1, with 9 bases identical to TRBD2. The sequence was collected from a female donor with breast cancer. Some clones in this sample may be carry-over from other donors' samples. The sample comprised breast tumor tissue. The CDR3 is CSARGLAGNTQYF. CDR3 DNA: TGCAGTGCTAGGGGGCTAGCGGGAAACACTCAGTACTTC.